Below are 14 T cell receptor beta chains sequenced from a single sample in a study of blood T cell repertoires in COVID-19. Profiling relied on immunoSEQ multiplex PCR, and the TCRdb table lists in-frame clones only, not all of them. The repertoire holds approximately 130,000 clones, with about 86% as singletons. Sequencing was performed on peripheral blood. These receptors were collected from a woman between 45 and 60 years old who had recovered from COVID-19.

The chain recombines TRBV7-6 with TRBJ2-7; D perhaps matches TRBD2 (6 bases). The V end was cut by 3 bases, the J end by 1 base, with 10 bases between. CDR3 length equals 14 residues. From germline, CDR1 is SGHVS and CDR2 FNYEAQ. The CDR3 sequence is CASSFSGGSYEQYF. The CDR3 DNA reads as TGTGCCAGCAGCTTTAGCGGAGGATCCTACGAGCAGTACTTC. Variable domain in full (rest from reference TRBV7-6 and TRBJ2-7): GAGVSQSPRYKVTKRGQDVALRCDPISGHVSLYWYRQALGQGPEFLTYFNYEAQQDKSGLPNDRFSAERPEGSISTLTIQRTEQRDSAMYRCASSFSGGSYEQYFGPGTRLTVT.

The rearrangement joins TRBV13 to TRBJ2-3; 12 bases match TRBD2. Germline trimming cut 4 bases from V and 2 bases from J; bases unmatched to any gene: 7. CDR1 is PRHDT and CDR2 is FYEKMQ in the germline V gene (reference sequence). This CDR3 has 17 amino acids. In nucleotides, the CDR3 is TGTGCCAGCAGCTCTCCGGGACTAGCGGGCGCCACAGATACGCAGTATTTT. Translation gives CASSSPGLAGATDTQYF.

The rearrangement joins TRBV7-2 to TRBJ1-2; tentative D call: TRBD1 (5 bases). Germline V gene sequence: CDR1 SGHTA, CDR2 FQGNSA. V lost 4 bases, J lost 4 bases, and 7 bases lay in between. The CDR3 spans 12 residues. The CDR3 sequence is CASSSQGYGYTF. The DNA of the CDR3 is TGTGCCAGCAGCTCCCAGGGCTATGGCTACACCTTC.

The rearrangement uses TRBV4-1 and TRBJ1-5; the match to TRBD1 covers 9 bases. Per germline, CDR1 MGHRA and CDR2 YSYEKL. Trimming took 0 bases from V and 5 from J; bases not matched to a gene: 11. This CDR3 region has 18 residues. The CDR3 DNA follows: TGCGCCAGCAGCCAAGATTGGGCTACCGGGACAGGGTATCAGCCCCAGCATTTT. Translation gives CASSQDWATGTGYQPQHF.

J is TRBJ1-2 and V is TRBV30; 10 bases are a match to TRBD1. CDR1 is GTSNPN, CDR2 SVGIG, per germline (reference sequence). This CDR3 spans 14 amino acids. After removal of 4 bases from V and 4 bases from J, the junction contained 6 bases not matched to a gene. CDR3 DNA: TGTGCCTGGATACGGGACAGGGGACTCTATGGCTACACCTTC. This translates into CAWIRDRGLYGYTF.

The chain combines TRBV2 with TRBJ1-1, with D uncertain. Germline V CDR1 and CDR2: SNHLY, FYNNEI. This CDR3 comprises 12 residues. Trimming stripped 8 bases from V and 0 bases from J, with 7 bases between. The CDR3: CASVVMNTEAFF. The CDR3 nucleotides read TGTGCCAGCGTCGTTATGAACACTGAAGCTTTCTTT.

The chain is built from TRBV7-6 and TRBJ2-1; 10 bases are shared with TRBD1. The CDR3 contains 17 residues. J was trimmed by 8 bases and V by 5 bases; bases with no gene match: 15. CDR1 is SGHVS, CDR2 FNYEAQ, per germline. CDR3 DNA: TGTGCCAGCAGCCCAGGTGACAGGGGGCGAGTATTTGATGAGCAGTTCTTC. Translated, it gives CASSPGDRGRVFDEQFF.

The rearrangement joins TRBV27 to TRBJ2-7; 14 bases are a match to TRBD2. Unmatched junction bases numbered 3, after V lost 4 bases and J lost 4 bases. CDR1 MNHEY and CDR2 SMNVEV come from the germline V gene (reference sequence). The CDR3 is 15 amino acids. CDR3 nucleotides: TGTGCCAGCAGTTGGACTAGCGGGGGGCTTTACGAGCAGTACTTC. This encodes CASSWTSGGLYEQYF.

V usage is TRBV24-1 and J usage is TRBJ2-2, with 9 bases that match TRBD1. CDR3 length: 16 residues. V lost 3 bases to trimming and J lost 6 bases; unmatched junction nucleotides: 7. The germline CDR1 and CDR2 sequences are KGHDR and SFDVKD. The CDR3 DNA is TGTGCCACCAGTGATGCAACAGGGGGCCTATCCGGGGAGCTGTTTTTT. It yields the protein CATSDATGGLSGELFF.

The V gene is TRBV19, the J gene TRBJ2-7; 9 bases match TRBD1. Germline V lookup: CDR1 LNHDA, CDR2 SQIVND (reference sequence). The length of the CDR3 is 15 residues. V lost 3 bases to trimming and J lost 2 bases; unmatched junction nucleotides: 5. The CDR3 coding sequence is TGTGCCAGTAGTATGCTAGGACAGGGGCCCTACGAGCAGTACTTC. Its translation: CASSMLGQGPYEQYF. Full variable domain (outside the CDR3, taken from reference TRBV19 and TRBJ2-7): DGGITQSPKYLFRKEGQNVTLSCEQNLNHDAMYWYRQDPGQGLRLIYYSQIVNDFQKGDIAEGYSVSREKKESFPLTVTSAQKNPTAFYLCASSMLGQGPYEQYFGPGTRLTVT.

This chain connects TRBV11-2 to TRBJ2-2, with a weak D call TRBD2 (7 bases). This CDR3 has 16 amino acids. V was pared by 5 bases and J by 7 bases, with 20 bases between. Germline V gene data show CDR1 as SGHAT and CDR2 as FQNNGV. In DNA form, the CDR3 reads TGTGCCAGCAGCCAAGGGCAACGGGGGGCTGGCGGGGAGCTGTTTTTT. Protein product: CASSQGQRGAGGELFF.

This chain joins TRBV6-5 and TRBJ2-7; 8 nucleotides match TRBD1. V shed 6 bases and J 6 bases; nucleotides not matched to a gene: 1. The V gene's germline CDR1 is MNHEY and CDR2 SVGAGI. The CDR3 extends over 11 amino acids. The CDR3 region has the DNA TGTGCCAGCAGCGACAGGGGCGAGCAGTACTTC. Translated: CASSDRGEQYF.

The J gene is TRBJ2-7, the V gene TRBV7-8, with 8 bases matching TRBD2. Germline-derived CDR1 and CDR2 are SGHVS and FQNEAQ. J was trimmed by 7 bases and V by 0 bases; bases with no gene match: 17. The CDR3 spans 18 residues. This CDR3 reads CASSLAVNTGGPTREQYF. The CDR3 coding sequence is TGTGCCAGCAGCTTAGCGGTAAATACGGGAGGGCCTACGAGGGAGCAGTACTTC.

The chain links TRBV4-3 to TRBJ1-4, with TRBD1 matching 8 bases. The CDR3 covers 16 residues. Trimming cost V 4 bases and J 2 bases; bases outside gene matches: 6. The germline CDR1 and CDR2 sequences are LGHNA and YSLEER. The CDR3 DNA is TGCGCCAGCAGCCGAAGACAGGGGACTACTAATGAAAAACTGTTTTTT. The encoded protein is CASSRRQGTTNEKLFF.